One and the same sample provided the 15 T cell receptor beta chains below, sequenced in a study of cytomegalovirus exposure and HLA in healthy donors. Sequencing was performed with immunoSEQ multiplex PCR; in TCRdb, only in-frame clones are kept and a portion is missing. The table lists under 110,000 clones, about 88% of them singletons. Specimen: PBMCs. The receptors stem from a woman aged 18-29 years in good health and CMV-seropositive.

J is TRBJ2-7 and V is TRBV28; TRBD1 matches 7 bases. This CDR3 region has 15 residues. The ends lost 6 bases at V and 0 bases at J; junction bases unmatched: 8. Germline V CDR1 and CDR2: MDHEN, SYDVKM. CDR3 residues: CASRTDRAYSYEQYF. In DNA, the CDR3 is TGTGCCAGCAGGACCGACAGGGCTTACTCCTACGAGCAGTACTTC.

This clone has more than one count but fewer than ten. V gene TRBV15 combines with J gene TRBJ1-5, with 7 bases matching TRBD1. Trimming removed 0 bases from V and 4 bases from J; junction bases left unmatched: 3. The CDR3 length is 15 residues. Germline assignment: CDR1 LNHNV and CDR2 YYDKDF (reference sequence). CDR3 sequence (DNA): TGTGCCACCAGCAGAGACGGACAGGCGAATCAGCCCCAGCATTTT. Translation gives CATSRDGQANQPQHF.

CDR3 region: CSVGLTNTGELFF. CDR3 sequence (DNA): TGCAGCGTTGGGCTCACGAACACCGGGGAGCTGTTTTTT. The chain combines TRBV29-1 with TRBJ2-2; D remains ambiguous. The CDR3 contains 13 residues. V lost 4 bases and J lost 0, with 6 bases in between. The germline gives CDR1 SQVTM, CDR2 ANQGSEA.

This clone was observed a handful of times. CDR3 in amino acids: CASSKDRGRPGELFF. In DNA form, the CDR3 reads TGTGCCAGCAGCAAAGACAGGGGGCGCCCCGGGGAGCTGTTTTTT. J is TRBJ2-2 and V is TRBV7-9; TRBD1 aligns across 10 bases. Losses at the gene ends were 5 bases for V and 6 bases for J; bases not matched to a gene: 6. CDR3 length equals 15 residues. Germline V gene sequence: CDR1 SEHNR, CDR2 FQNEAQ (reference sequence).

This chain links TRBV29-1 with TRBJ1-4; maybe TRBD1 (5 bases). V was shortened by 5 bases and J by 3 bases, with 13 bases between the two germline ends. Germline V lookup: CDR1 SQVTM, CDR2 ANQGSEA. The length of the CDR3 is 14 residues. Here the CDR3 reads CSVPSTAANEKLFF. In DNA form, the CDR3 reads TGCAGCGTTCCGTCGACAGCAGCTAATGAAAAACTGTTTTTT.

This rearrangement joins TRBV4-3 to TRBJ2-2, with 9 positions matching TRBD2. The germline gives CDR1 LGHNA, CDR2 YSLEER. Trimming at V came to 2 bases and at J to 3 bases, leaving 7 bases not matched to a gene. CDR3 size: 17 residues. As DNA, the CDR3 is TGCGCCAGCAGCCAACCGCCCTTAGCGGGGGACACCGGGGAGCTGTTTTTT. Translation gives CASSQPPLAGDTGELFF.

Only a few counts were recorded for this clone. The rearrangement joins TRBV9 to TRBJ2-7; 11 bases map to TRBD1. V trimming: 3 bases; J trimming: 3 bases; junction bases outside the gene matches: 5. The CDR3 sequence is 15 residues long. The germline V gene has CDR1 SGDLS and CDR2 YYNGEE. CDR3 loop: CASSATGTGGYEQYF. The CDR3 nucleotides are TGTGCCAGCAGCGCGACCGGGACAGGGGGCTACGAGCAGTACTTC. Drawing the rest from reference TRBV9 and TRBJ2-7, the complete variable domain is DSGVTQTPKHLITATGQRVTLRCSPRSGDLSVYWYQQSLDQGLQFLIQYYNGEERAKGNILERFSAQQFPDLHSELNLSSLELGDSALYFCASSATGTGGYEQYFGPGTRLTVT.

This clone has only one observation. The J gene is TRBJ1-6, the V gene TRBV11-2, with D maybe TRBD1 (6 bases). Per germline, CDR1 SGHAT and CDR2 FQNNGV. This CDR3 is built from 16 residues. V lost 1 base and J 6 bases, leaving 13 bases between the germline ends. This CDR3 reads CASSLADRPFNSPLHF. In DNA form, the CDR3 reads TGTGCCAGCAGCTTAGCCGACAGGCCTTTTAATTCACCCCTCCACTTT.

This clone was seen a single time. The rearrangement uses TRBV29-1 and TRBJ2-1; perhaps TRBD2 as D (5 bases). Trimming cost V 6 bases and J 4 bases, with 16 bases left between them. The CDR3 runs to 14 residues. CDR1 is SQVTM and CDR2 is ANQGSEA in the germline V gene. CDR3 in amino acids: CSVLGGTRYNEQFF. In DNA form, the CDR3 reads TGCAGCGTACTAGGCGGCACACGGTACAATGAGCAGTTCTTC.

The rearrangement uses TRBV19 and TRBJ1-2, with 10 bases fitting TRBD1. The germline V gene encodes CDR1 LNHDA and CDR2 SQIVND (reference sequence). The CDR3 is 14 residues long. V trimming: 4 bases; J trimming: 5 bases; junction bases outside the gene matches: 4. The CDR3 sequence: CASSSDRGHYGYTF. CDR3 coding DNA: TGTGCCAGTAGTAGCGACAGGGGGCATTATGGCTACACCTTC.

This clone was detected only a few times. The V gene is TRBV6-5, the J gene TRBJ1-2, with 12 bases matching TRBD1. J lost 8 bases, V lost 6 bases, and 7 bases had no gene match. The V gene's germline CDR1 is MNHEY and CDR2 SVGAGI. The CDR3 loop spans 14 amino acids. CDR3 protein: CASRGGQGAGGYTF. The CDR3, as DNA: TGTGCCAGCAGGGGGGGACAGGGGGCCGGCGGCTACACCTTC.

The chain carries TRBV9 and TRBJ2-3; 9 positions match TRBD2. Germline trimming cut 6 bases from V and 4 bases from J; bases unmatched to any gene: 9. CDR3 size: 15 residues. The germline gives CDR1 SGDLS, CDR2 YYNGEE. This CDR3 is CASNFGGGAPDTQYF. In DNA, the CDR3 is TGTGCCAGCAATTTCGGCGGGGGGGCCCCAGATACGCAGTATTTT.

This chain connects TRBV10-3 to TRBJ1-2, with a tentative D call TRBD1 (5 bases). The CDR3 has 13 amino acids. The germline V gene has CDR1 ENHRY and CDR2 SYGVKD. Deletions cut 6 bases from V and 3 bases from J, with 11 bases between. In nucleotides, the CDR3 is TGTGCCATCAGGGGGGGACTCGACTATGGCTACACCTTC. Its translation is CAIRGGLDYGYTF.

This chain joins TRBV6-7 and TRBJ2-3; weak D call: TRBD1 (6 bases). TRBV6-7 belongs to the ORF category, with a function that is uncertain. The CDR3 is 16 amino acids. V shed 5 bases and J shed 6 bases, with 21 bases lying between them. The CDR3 DNA sequence: TGTGCCAGCAGTCGCCTCCACAGGGTAACAGGGGATACGCAGTATTTT. Amino acid sequence: CASSRLHRVTGDTQYF.

This clone has only a few counts. This chain connects TRBV6-4 to TRBJ2-3, with 9 bases that match TRBD2. The germline V gene encodes CDR1 MRHNA and CDR2 SNTAGT. V shed 0 bases, J shed 4 bases, and the junction held 2 bases outside the gene matches. This CDR3 contains 15 residues. CDR3 protein: CASSDSAGGPDTQYF. The DNA of the CDR3 is TGTGCCAGCAGTGACTCGGCGGGGGGGCCAGATACGCAGTATTTT.